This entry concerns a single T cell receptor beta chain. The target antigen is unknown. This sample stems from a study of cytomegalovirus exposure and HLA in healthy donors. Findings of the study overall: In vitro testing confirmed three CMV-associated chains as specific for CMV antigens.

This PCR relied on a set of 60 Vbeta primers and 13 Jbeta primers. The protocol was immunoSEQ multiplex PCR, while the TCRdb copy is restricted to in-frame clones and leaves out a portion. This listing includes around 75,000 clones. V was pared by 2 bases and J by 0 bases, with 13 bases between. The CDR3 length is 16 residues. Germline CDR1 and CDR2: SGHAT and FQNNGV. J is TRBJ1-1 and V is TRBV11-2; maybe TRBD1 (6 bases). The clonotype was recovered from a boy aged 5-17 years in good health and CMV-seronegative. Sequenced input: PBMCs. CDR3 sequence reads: CASSLRTGSMNTEAFF. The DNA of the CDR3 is TGTGCCAGCAGCTTAAGAACAGGGAGCATGAACACTGAAGCTTTCTTT.